What follows are 2 T cell receptor beta chains derived from one specimen sequenced in a study of T cell changes during pregnancy in multiple sclerosis. Clones were sequenced by immunoSEQ multiplex PCR, and TCRdb holds only the in-frame ones, with some missing. This table holds some 67,000 clones, 92% found once. Here the sequenced sample was peripheral blood, taken after pregnancy. The receptors were sampled from a female donor with multiple sclerosis, enrolled in a pregnancy study.

The J gene is TRBJ1-2, the V gene TRBV2, with TRBD1 matching 7 bases. The length of the CDR3 is 17 residues. Germline values: CDR1 SNHLY, CDR2 FYNNEI. Unmatched junction bases numbered 12, after V lost 1 base and J lost 4 bases. CDR3 DNA sequence: TGTGCCAGCAGTGAAGATCGGGGGCAGGGGGTACTCTATGGCTACACCTTC. Translated, it gives CASSEDRGQGVLYGYTF.

This clone was seen more than once but under ten times. The V gene is TRBV4-1, the J gene TRBJ1-2; 8 nucleotides agree with TRBD1. The CDR3 extends over 15 amino acids. Per the germline V gene, CDR1 is MGHRA and CDR2 is YSYEKL. The V segment lost 2 bases and the J segment 4 bases; nucleotides outside the gene matches: 6. The CDR3 here is CASSQRTGQGYGYTF. The CDR3 DNA reads TGCGCCAGCAGCCAAAGGACAGGGCAAGGCTATGGCTACACCTTC.